Each of the 21 T cell receptor beta chains below was sequenced from the same sample in a study of naive and memory T cell subsets. Four PCR rounds used nested alpha and beta constant region primers plus the SP2 primer. Via MiXCR, TCRdb re-called the 5' RACE reads, giving one row per CDR3 protein. This sample has 55,000 to 70,000 distinct CDR3 sequences; 7.2% occur once, and the top ten carry more than 9.5%. TCR cDNA received a 3' ligated oligonucleotide that carried a UMI. Receptors were obtained from a male donor in good health.

This clonotype was observed at least ten times. The chain is built from TRBV3-1 and TRBJ2-3; D is undetermined. Germline assignment: CDR1 LGHDT and CDR2 YNNKEL (reference sequence). The CDR3 runs 11 residues. With 5 bases removed from V and 6 bases from J, the gap between germline ends came to 6 bases. CDR3 sequence reads: CASSTQDTQYF. The CDR3 DNA reads TGTGCCAGCAGCACACAGGATACGCAGTATTTT.

This clonotype has just a few counts. The chain couples TRBV4-1 to TRBJ2-5, with 10 nucleotides matching TRBD1. The V and J ends lost 4 bases and 4 bases, in that order; junction bases with no gene match: 9. This CDR3 region has 16 residues. The germline V gene encodes CDR1 MGHRA and CDR2 YSYEKL. The CDR3 coding sequence is TGCGCCAGCAGCCTGACCGGGACAGGGGTTTTAGAGACCCAGTACTTC. It encodes CASSLTGTGVLETQYF.

Only a few counts were recorded for this clonotype. This rearrangement joins TRBV2 to TRBJ2-3; D is unclear. Trimming removed 11 bases from V and 0 bases from J, with 12 bases in between. The CDR3 loop spans 13 amino acids. CDR1 and CDR2 (germline): SNHLY, FYNNEI. The CDR3 sequence: CACHRSSTDTQYF. CDR3 sequence (DNA): TGTGCCTGTCACAGATCTAGCACAGATACGCAGTATTTT.

This clonotype has a handful of counts. V gene TRBV19 combines with J gene TRBJ2-7, with TRBD2 as a possible D gene (6 bases). V gave up 3 bases and J gave up 0 bases, with 15 bases separating them. CDR3 length: 16 amino acids. The germline gives CDR1 LNHDA, CDR2 SQIVND (reference sequence). Here the CDR3 reads CASSIVGGSPSYEQYF. Written as DNA, the CDR3 is TGTGCCAGTAGTATTGTTGGGGGGTCCCCCTCCTACGAGCAGTACTTC.

The chain employs TRBV20-1 and TRBJ2-1; 14 bases fit TRBD2. The length of the CDR3 is 15 residues. V trimming: 7 bases; J trimming: 7 bases; junction bases outside the gene matches: 9. Germline CDR1 reads DFQATT; CDR2 reads SNEGSKA (reference sequence). CDR3 DNA sequence: TGCAGTGTAATTGGACTAGCGGGAGGATCTAATGAGCAGTTCTTC. Protein sequence: CSVIGLAGGSNEQFF.

This clonotype was observed at least ten times. The chain combines TRBV6-6 with TRBJ1-1, with no clear D. Trimming shortened V by 6 bases and J by 8 bases, and 13 bases separated the two germline ends. Looked up from germline, CDR1 is MNHNY and CDR2 is SVGAGI (reference sequence). The CDR3 covers 12 residues. CDR3 amino acids: CASRSTVTEAFF. The CDR3 nucleotides are TGTGCCAGCAGGTCAACAGTGACGGAAGCTTTCTTT.

The genes are TRBV18 and TRBJ2-7, with D perhaps matching TRBD1 or TRBD2 (5 bases each). The V and J ends lost 3 bases and 3 bases respectively, with 18 bases between them. CDR1 and CDR2 (germline): KGHSH, LQKENI. CDR3 length equals 16 residues. The CDR3 DNA is TGTGCCAGCTCACCCAAACCCGGGACCTCGTTCTACGAGCAGTACTTC. Protein sequence: CASSPKPGTSFYEQYF.

CDR3 sequence (DNA): TGTGCCAGCAGTGAAGGGGACAGGAGCACACCGGACCAAGAGACCCAGTACTTC. It translates to CASSEGDRSTPDQETQYF. The chain is built from TRBV2 and TRBJ2-5, with 8 positions matching TRBD1. In germline, CDR1 is SNHLY, CDR2 FYNNEI. This CDR3 spans 18 amino acids. V dropped 1 base and J dropped 0; count of bases not matched to a gene: 10.

This chain links TRBV18 with TRBJ1-3; 8 bases agree with TRBD1. This CDR3 region has 17 residues. The trim removed 2 bases at V and 0 bases at J, leaving 6 bases unmatched. Germline CDR1 reads KGHSH; CDR2 reads LQKENI. In nucleotides, the CDR3 is TGTGCCAGCTCACCAGACGGACAGGGCTACTCTGGAAACACCATATATTTT. As protein: CASSPDGQGYSGNTIYF.

This clonotype was seen only a few times. The chain combines TRBV4-1 with TRBJ1-6; D is undetermined. V was trimmed by 0 bases and J by 0 bases, leaving 9 bases between them. Germline values: CDR1 MGHRA, CDR2 YSYEKL. This CDR3 is 17 amino acids long. The CDR3 region has the DNA TGCGCCAGCAGCCAAGAGGACCAGAGCTCCTATAATTCACCCCTCCACTTT. Translation: CASSQEDQSSYNSPLHF.

Ten or more counts support this clonotype. The chain couples TRBV20-1 to TRBJ1-4; perhaps TRBD1 as D (5 bases). The CDR3 is 15 amino acids. Trimming took 3 bases from V and 8 from J, leaving 19 bases between them. Germline V gene sequence: CDR1 DFQATT, CDR2 SNEGSKA (reference sequence). The CDR3 region has the DNA TGCAGTGCTAGCCGAGGGTCAGGGTTGGACGAAAAACTGTTTTTT. As protein: CSASRGSGLDEKLFF.

The chain carries TRBV3-1 and TRBJ1-6, with no clear D. CDR1 and CDR2 from the germline V gene are LGHDT and YNNKEL (reference sequence). V was pared by 4 bases and J by 0 bases, with 16 bases between. The CDR3 runs to 18 residues. The CDR3 sequence: CASSPTETASSYNSPLHF. CDR3 bases: TGTGCCAGCAGCCCCACCGAGACGGCGAGCTCCTATAATTCACCCCTCCACTTT.

The rearrangement joins TRBV9 to TRBJ2-3, with 14 nucleotides matching TRBD2. The CDR3 runs 19 residues. CDR1 is SGDLS and CDR2 is YYNGEE in the germline V gene. J lost 2 bases, V lost 0 bases, and 8 bases had no gene match. CDR3 region: CASSVAGLAGVGITDTQYF. DNA for the CDR3: TGTGCCAGCAGCGTAGCGGGACTAGCGGGAGTGGGTATCACAGATACGCAGTATTTT.

This clonotype was observed a handful of times. J is TRBJ2-7 and V is TRBV13, with 7 bases lining up with TRBD1. The CDR3 has 15 amino acids. J lost 2 bases, V lost 5 bases, and 9 bases had no gene match. Germline values: CDR1 PRHDT, CDR2 FYEKMQ (reference sequence). The CDR3 DNA sequence: TGTGCCAGCAGCCCCCGGGACAGCCTTGCCTACGAGCAGTACTTC. As protein: CASSPRDSLAYEQYF.

This clonotype was seen many times. The V call is TRBV7-9, the J call TRBJ2-7; 7 bases align to TRBD2. Germline V gene sequence: CDR1 SEHNR, CDR2 FQNEAQ (reference sequence). The CDR3 totals 12 residues. The trim removed 5 bases at V and 7 bases at J, leaving 5 bases unmatched. The CDR3 here is CASSRDYGEQYF. The CDR3 nucleotides are TGTGCCAGCAGCAGGGACTATGGGGAGCAGTACTTC.

This clonotype was detected many times. The chain uses TRBV4-2 and TRBJ2-5, with 12 bases that match TRBD2. This CDR3 contains 16 residues. J gave up 0 bases and V 3 bases, and 2 bases lay outside the gene matches. Germline V gene lookup returns CDR1 LGHNA and CDR2 YNFKEQ. The chain's CDR3 is CASSHRLAGDQETQYF. CDR3 in DNA: TGTGCCAGCAGCCACAGACTAGCGGGAGACCAAGAGACCCAGTACTTC.

The sample holds many counts of this clonotype. The gene calls are TRBV10-3 and TRBJ2-3; tentatively, D is TRBD1 (5 bases). This CDR3 has 14 amino acids. Per germline, CDR1 ENHRY and CDR2 SYGVKD. V lost 10 bases and J lost 4, with 18 bases in between. The CDR3 sequence is CATSLTGAADTQYF. CDR3 nucleotide sequence: TGTGCCACCTCCTTAACAGGTGCGGCAGATACGCAGTATTTT.

This clonotype showed up just a few times. The chain combines TRBV2 with TRBJ2-7; no definite D call. CDR3 size: 11 residues. Germline CDR1 reads SNHLY; CDR2 reads FYNNEI. V lost 1 base and J lost 4, with 2 bases in between. This chain's CDR3 is CASSEVYEQYF. CDR3 bases: TGTGCCAGCAGTGAAGTTTACGAGCAGTACTTC.

This clonotype was counted ten times or more. This chain connects TRBV29-1 to TRBJ2-5; D ambiguous. V was cut by 2 bases and J by 1 base, with 5 bases left in between. CDR3 length equals 12 residues. The germline gives CDR1 SQVTM, CDR2 ANQGSEA. For the CDR3, the DNA is TGCAGCGTTGAACTCCTCCAAGAGACCCAGTACTTC. This sequence encodes CSVELLQETQYF. Full variable domain (missing parts from reference TRBV29-1 and TRBJ2-5): SAVISQKPSRDICQRGTSLTIQCQVDSQVTMMFWYRQQPGQSLTLIATANQGSEATYESGFVIDKFPISRPNLTFSTLTVSNMSPEDSSIYLCSVELLQETQYFGPGTRLLVL.

This clonotype occurred a few times. This chain uses TRBV5-1 with TRBJ2-6, with D perhaps matching TRBD1 (6 bases). The CDR3 consists of 17 residues. Per germline, CDR1 SGHRS and CDR2 YFSETQ. V was trimmed by 0 bases and J by 0 bases, leaving 10 bases between them. CDR3 bases: TGCGCCAGCAGCTTGGAAACAGGGACCTCTGGGGCCAACGTCCTGACTTTC. Its translation: CASSLETGTSGANVLTF.

This clonotype was picked up many times. The gene calls are TRBV6-5 and TRBJ1-4; 9 nucleotides match TRBD1. This CDR3 region has 20 residues. Germline CDR1 reads MNHEY; CDR2 reads SVGAGI. With V trimmed by 2 bases and J by 5 bases, 18 bases remained unmatched. The DNA of the CDR3 is TGTGCCAGCAGTTACCTGATTCCGGGACAGGGTCCTCACCTAAATGAAAAACTGTTTTTT. Translated, it gives CASSYLIPGQGPHLNEKLFF.